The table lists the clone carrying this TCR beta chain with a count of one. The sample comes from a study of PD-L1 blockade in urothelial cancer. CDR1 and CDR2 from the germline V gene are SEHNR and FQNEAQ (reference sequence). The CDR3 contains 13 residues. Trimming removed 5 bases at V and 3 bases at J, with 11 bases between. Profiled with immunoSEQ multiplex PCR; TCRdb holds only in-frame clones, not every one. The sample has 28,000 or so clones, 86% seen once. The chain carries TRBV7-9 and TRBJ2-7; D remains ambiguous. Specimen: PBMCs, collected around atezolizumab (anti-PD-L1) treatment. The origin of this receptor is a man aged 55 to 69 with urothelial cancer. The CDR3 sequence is CASSLRRGYEQYF. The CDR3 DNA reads TGTGCCAGCAGCCTTAGGCGAGGCTACGAGCAGTACTTC.